Listed here are 3 T cell receptor beta chains from one sample, sequenced in a study of blood T cell repertoires in COVID-19. TCRdb's copy holds only in-frame clones and misses some; the assay was immunoSEQ multiplex PCR. The data hold just over 650,000 clones, with around 90% observed a single time. The sample comprised peripheral blood. All receptors derive from a woman under 30 with acute or convalescent COVID-19.

V is TRBV3-1 (or the pseudogene TRBV3-2) and J is TRBJ2-1; TRBD2 matches at 7 bases. Germline V gene lookup returns CDR1 LGHDT and CDR2 YNNKEL (reference sequence). The CDR3 sequence is 14 residues long. The ends lost 4 bases at V and 8 bases at J; junction bases unmatched: 8. CDR3 in DNA: TGTGCCAGCAGCCCTGGACTAGAGAGGGATGAGCAGTTCTTC. It codes for CASSPGLERDEQFF.

The chain employs TRBV4-3 and TRBJ2-1, with TRBD1 matching 9 bases. Looked up from germline, CDR1 is LGHNA and CDR2 is YSLEER. Trimming at V came to 1 base and at J to 10 bases, leaving 2 bases not matched to a gene. This CDR3 region has 13 residues. The CDR3 bases are TGCGCCAGCAGCCAAGGGACAGGGGAAGAGCAGTTCTTC. Translating it yields CASSQGTGEEQFF.

The J gene is TRBJ1-2, the V gene TRBV21-1. TRBV21-1 is a pseudogene locus. This CDR3 spans 14 amino acids. CDR3 amino acids: CASSHPGRGDGYTF. The CDR3 nucleotides read TGTGCCAGCAGCCACCCGGGGAGGGGCGATGGCTACACCTTC.